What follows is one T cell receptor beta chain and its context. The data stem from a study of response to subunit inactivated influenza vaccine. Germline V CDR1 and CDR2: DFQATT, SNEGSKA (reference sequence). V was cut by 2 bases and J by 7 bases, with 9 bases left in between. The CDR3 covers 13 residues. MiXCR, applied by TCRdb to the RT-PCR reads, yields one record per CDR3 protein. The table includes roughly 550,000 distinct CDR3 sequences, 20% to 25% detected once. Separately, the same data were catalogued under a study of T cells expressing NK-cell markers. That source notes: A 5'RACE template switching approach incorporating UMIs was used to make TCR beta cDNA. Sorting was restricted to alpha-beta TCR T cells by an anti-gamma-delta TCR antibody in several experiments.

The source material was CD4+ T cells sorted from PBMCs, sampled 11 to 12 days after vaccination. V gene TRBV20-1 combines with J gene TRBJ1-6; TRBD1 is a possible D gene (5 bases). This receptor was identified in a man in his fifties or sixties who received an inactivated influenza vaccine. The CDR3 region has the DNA TGCAGTGCTAGAAGGGACCAAAATTCACCCCTCCACTTT. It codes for CSARRDQNSPLHF.